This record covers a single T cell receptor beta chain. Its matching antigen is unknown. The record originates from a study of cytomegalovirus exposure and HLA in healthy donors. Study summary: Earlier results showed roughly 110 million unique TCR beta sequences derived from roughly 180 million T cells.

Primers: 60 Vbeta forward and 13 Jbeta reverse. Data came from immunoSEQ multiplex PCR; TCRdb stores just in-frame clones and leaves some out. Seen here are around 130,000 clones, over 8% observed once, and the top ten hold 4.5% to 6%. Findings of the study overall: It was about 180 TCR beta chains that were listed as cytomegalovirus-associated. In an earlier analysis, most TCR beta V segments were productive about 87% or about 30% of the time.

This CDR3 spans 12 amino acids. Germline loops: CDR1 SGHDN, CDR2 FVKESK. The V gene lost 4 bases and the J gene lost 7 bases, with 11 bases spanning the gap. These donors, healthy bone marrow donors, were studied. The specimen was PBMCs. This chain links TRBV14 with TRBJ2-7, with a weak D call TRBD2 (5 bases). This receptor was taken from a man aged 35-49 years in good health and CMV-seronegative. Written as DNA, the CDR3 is TGTGCCAGCAGCCCTCTCTCGGGGGAGCAGTACTTC. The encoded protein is CASSPLSGEQYF. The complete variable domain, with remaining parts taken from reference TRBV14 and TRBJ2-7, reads EAGVTQFPSHSVIEKGQTVTLRCDPISGHDNLYWYRRVMGKEIKFLLHFVKESKQDESGMPNNRFLAERTGGTYSTLKVQPAELEDSGVYFCASSPLSGEQYFGPGTRLTVT.